This T cell receptor (beta chain) stems from a study of blood T cell repertoires in COVID-19. The germline V and J ends were trimmed by 7 bases and 3 bases, with 18 bases remaining between them. Germline V gene sequence: CDR1 MNHEY, CDR2 SMNVEV (reference sequence). CDR3 length: 15 amino acids. Methods used by the authors: Amplification with reference gene primers provided the estimates of nucleated cell counts. Profiled with immunoSEQ multiplex PCR; TCRdb holds only in-frame clones, not every one. The V and J calls and clone size were taken over from that table, and D and trimming were inferred from the DNA. The table has under 250,000 clones, approximately 85% seen once.

Sequencing was performed on peripheral blood. The TCR sequence derives from an elderly woman with COVID-19, enrolled during active disease. This rearrangement joins TRBV27 to TRBJ1-2; D gene uncertain. The CDR3: CASTPAPGIDYGYTF. As DNA, the CDR3 is TGTGCCAGCACCCCGGCCCCGGGGATCGACTATGGCTACACCTTC.